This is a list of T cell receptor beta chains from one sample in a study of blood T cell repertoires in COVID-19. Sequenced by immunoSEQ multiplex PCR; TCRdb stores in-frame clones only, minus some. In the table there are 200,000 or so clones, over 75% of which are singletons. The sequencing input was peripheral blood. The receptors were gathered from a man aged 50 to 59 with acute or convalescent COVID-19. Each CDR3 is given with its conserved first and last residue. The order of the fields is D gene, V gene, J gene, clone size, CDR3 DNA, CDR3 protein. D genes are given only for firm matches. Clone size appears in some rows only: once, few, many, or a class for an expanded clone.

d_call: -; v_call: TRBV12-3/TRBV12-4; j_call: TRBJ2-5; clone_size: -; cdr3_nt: TGTGCCAGCAGTACTCCGGGACCGGGGGCCCAGTACTTC; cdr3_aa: CASSTPGPGAQYF
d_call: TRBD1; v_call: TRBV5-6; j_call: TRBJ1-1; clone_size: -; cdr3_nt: TGTGCCAGCACCTTACCCGGGACAGGGACTGAAGCTTTCTTT; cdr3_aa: CASTLPGTGTEAFF
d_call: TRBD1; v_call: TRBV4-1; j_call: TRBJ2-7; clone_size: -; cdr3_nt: TGCGCCAGCAGCCAAAATGTAGACAGGGGAGCCTCCTACGAGCAGTACTTC; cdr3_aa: CASSQNVDRGASYEQYF
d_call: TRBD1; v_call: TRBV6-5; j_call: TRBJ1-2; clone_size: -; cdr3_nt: TGTGCCACCAAGCAGGGGGATTGGGGCTACACCTTC; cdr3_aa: CATKQGDWGYTF
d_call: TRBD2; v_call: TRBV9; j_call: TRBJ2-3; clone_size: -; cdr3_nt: TGTGCCAGCAGCACCGGGGGGGCGGATACGCAGTATTTT; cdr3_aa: CASSTGGADTQYF
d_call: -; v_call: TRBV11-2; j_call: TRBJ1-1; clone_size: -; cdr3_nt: TGTGCCAGCAGCTTATCCAGGACTGAAGCTTTCTTT; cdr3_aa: CASSLSRTEAFF
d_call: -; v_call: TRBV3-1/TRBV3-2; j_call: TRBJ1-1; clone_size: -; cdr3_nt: TGTGCCAGCAGCCAAGATGGGGTTGCGGGAATAAACACTGAAGCTTTCTTT; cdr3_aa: CASSQDGVAGINTEAFF
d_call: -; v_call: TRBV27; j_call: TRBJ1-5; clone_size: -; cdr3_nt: TGTGCCAGCAGAGCCGCGGGCAATCAGCCCCAGCATTTT; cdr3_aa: CASRAAGNQPQHF
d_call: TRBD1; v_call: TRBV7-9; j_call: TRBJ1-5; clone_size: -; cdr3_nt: TGTGCCAGCAGCTTCCACCCGGGACAGGGGAATAGCAATCAGCCCCAGCATTTT; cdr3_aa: CASSFHPGQGNSNQPQHF
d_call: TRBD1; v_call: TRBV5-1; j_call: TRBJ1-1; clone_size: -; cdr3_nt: TGCGCCAGCAGCGAAAACAGGGGACATGGGGGCACTGAAGCTTTCTTT; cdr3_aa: CASSENRGHGGTEAFF
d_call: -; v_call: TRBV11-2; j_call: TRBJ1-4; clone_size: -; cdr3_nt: TGTGCCAGCAGCTTAGGGTACAGGTCCGCGAATGAAAAACTGTTTTTT; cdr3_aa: CASSLGYRSANEKLFF
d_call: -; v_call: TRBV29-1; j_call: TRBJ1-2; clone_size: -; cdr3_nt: TGCAGCGTTGTAGGCACGGAGGACTATGGCTACACCTTC; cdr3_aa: CSVVGTEDYGYTF
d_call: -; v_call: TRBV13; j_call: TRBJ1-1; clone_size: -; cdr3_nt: TGTGCCAGCAGCTTAGTCGGAGTGAACACTGAAGCTTTCTTT; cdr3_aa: CASSLVGVNTEAFF
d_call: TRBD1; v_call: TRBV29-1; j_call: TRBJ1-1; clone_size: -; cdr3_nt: TGCAGCGTTGTATTAAGGGGGCGCGGAGCTTTCTTT; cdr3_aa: CSVVLRGRGAFF
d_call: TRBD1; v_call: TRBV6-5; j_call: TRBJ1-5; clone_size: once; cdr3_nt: TGTGCCAGCAGCCCGGGACAGGGATATCAGCCCCAGCATTTT; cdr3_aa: CASSPGQGYQPQHF